Given below is one T cell receptor (beta chain) in context. The antigen is unknown. Overlapping HIV-1 Gag 15-mer peptides at approximately 1 ug per peptide per mL were used. Sorted nonresponding memory CD4+ T cells were CD40L-negative, CD69-negative, CD45RO-high. The immunoSEQ assay was version 4, run in survey mode. The data were produced by immunoSEQ multiplex PCR, yet TCRdb's version contains in-frame clones alone and is incomplete. The table records roughly 35,000 clones, more than 75% of them present only once. This sample was included in a study of persistence of HIV-infected CD4 T cells. Background on the study: Suppressive ART had lasted a median of around eight years.

This CDR3 contains 14 residues. CDR1 is MGHRA, CDR2 YSYEKL, per germline. The V end was cut by 1 base, the J end by 3 bases, with 9 bases between. The material was cultured CD4+ T cells from PBMCs, obtained from a patient who received antiretroviral therapy. The chain couples TRBV4-1 to TRBJ1-1, with D hard to call. The sequence came from an adult with HIV. The donor label of this sample is uncertain. The CDR3 DNA reads as TGCGCCAGCAGCCAAGGGGAGGGCGACACTGAAGCTTTCTTT. Translating gives CASSQGEGDTEAFF.